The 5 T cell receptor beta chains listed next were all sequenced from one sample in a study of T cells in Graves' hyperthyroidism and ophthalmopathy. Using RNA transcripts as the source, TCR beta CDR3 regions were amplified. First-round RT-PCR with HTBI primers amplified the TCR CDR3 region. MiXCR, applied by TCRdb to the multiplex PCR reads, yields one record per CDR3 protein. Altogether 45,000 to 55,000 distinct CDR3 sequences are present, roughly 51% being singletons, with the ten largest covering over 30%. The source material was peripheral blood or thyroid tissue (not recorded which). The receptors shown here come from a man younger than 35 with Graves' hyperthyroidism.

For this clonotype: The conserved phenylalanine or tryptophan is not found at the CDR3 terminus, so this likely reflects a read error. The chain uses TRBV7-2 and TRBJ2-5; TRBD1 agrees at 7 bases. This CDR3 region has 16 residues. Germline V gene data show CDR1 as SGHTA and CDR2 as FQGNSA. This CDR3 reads CASSQAGGRYRETQYL. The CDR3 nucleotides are TGCGCCAGCAGCCAAGCAGGGGGTCGGTACCGAGAGACCCAGTACCTC.

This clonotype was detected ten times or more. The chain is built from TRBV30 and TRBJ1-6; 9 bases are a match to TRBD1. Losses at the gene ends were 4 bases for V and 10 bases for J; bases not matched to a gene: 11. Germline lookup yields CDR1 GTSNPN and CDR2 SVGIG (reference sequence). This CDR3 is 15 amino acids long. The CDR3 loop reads CAWNTGQGVGSPLHF. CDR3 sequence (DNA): TGTGCCTGGAACACGGGACAGGGTGTCGGATCACCCCTCCACTTT.

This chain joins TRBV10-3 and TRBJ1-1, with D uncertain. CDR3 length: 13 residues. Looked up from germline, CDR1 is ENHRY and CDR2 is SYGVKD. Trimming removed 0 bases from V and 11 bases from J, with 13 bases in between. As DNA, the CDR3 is TGTGCCATCAGTGAGTCTACGGGTTTAAGGGCTTTCTTT. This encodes CAISESTGLRAFF.

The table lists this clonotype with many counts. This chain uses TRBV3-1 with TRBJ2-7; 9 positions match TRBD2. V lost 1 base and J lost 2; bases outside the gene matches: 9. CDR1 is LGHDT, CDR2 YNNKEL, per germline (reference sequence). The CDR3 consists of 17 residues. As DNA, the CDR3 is TGTGCCAGCAGCCAAGTCCTAGCGGGAAGTATCACCTACGAGCAGTACTTC. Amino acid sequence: CASSQVLAGSITYEQYF.

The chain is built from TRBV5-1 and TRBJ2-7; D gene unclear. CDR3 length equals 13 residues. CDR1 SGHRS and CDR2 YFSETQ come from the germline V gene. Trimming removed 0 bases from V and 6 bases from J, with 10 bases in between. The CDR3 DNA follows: TGCGCCAGCAGCTTGGCCGTGAGTTCCGAGCAGTACTTC. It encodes CASSLAVSSEQYF.